The entry that follows covers one T cell receptor beta chain sequence. This record comes from a study of blood T cell repertoires in COVID-19. Unmatched junction bases numbered 9, after V lost 0 bases and J lost 10 bases. This CDR3 spans 16 amino acids. The germline CDR1 and CDR2 sequences are MNHEY and SVGAGI. Here immunoSEQ multiplex PCR was the method, and the copy in TCRdb shows in-frame clones only, minus some. The sample contains 150,000 to 250,000 clones, roughly 77% of which appear only once. The specimen was peripheral blood. The genes are TRBV6-5 and TRBJ1-6, with 7 bases that match TRBD1. This clonotype was obtained from a woman between 35 and 50 years old with COVID-19, enrolled during active disease. The CDR3 coding sequence is TGTGCCAGCAGTTACTCATCACAGGGGAAAGGCTCACCCCTCCACTTT. It codes for CASSYSSQGKGSPLHF.